Below are 11 T cell receptor delta chains sequenced from a single sample in a study of γδ T cells in repeated Plasmodium falciparum infection. TCRdb reprocessed the multiplex PCR reads through CATT. The table records approximately 90,000 delta-chain clones, 0.75% to 1% of them present only once. Flow sorting of PBMC yielded separate Vgamma9/Vdelta2+ and Vdelta2-negative gammadelta T cell populations for bulk repertoire analysis. The sequencing sample was made of gamma-delta T cells from blood. These receptor sequences come from a pool of human donors (malaria-infected and uninfected, not separated).

In its sample, this clone was seen a few times. This is likely an artifact of a read error, given a far larger clone one base away. This sample also contains other DNA sequences that code for the same CDR3. The V gene is TRDV1, the J gene TRDJ1, with TRDD3 as a possible D gene (7 bases). TCRdb lists no J gene, so it was determined here by aligning the DNA to germline. V was pared by 2 bases and J by 7 bases, with 29 bases between. The CDR3 runs 19 residues. Germline V CDR1 and CDR2: TSWWSYY, QGS. The CDR3 region has the DNA TGTGCTCTTGGGGAAGAGGTCCTACGGGCCTGGGGGCTTGAAGTTAAACTCATCTTT. It yields the protein CALGEEVLRAWGLEVKLIF.

A word on this clone: The amino acid sequence in TCRdb belongs to a much larger clone and departs from this DNA's translation at residue 3, likely a sequencing read error; the sequence shown is translated from the DNA. The rearrangement joins TRDV2 to TRDJ1, with 9 bases that match TRDD3. TCRdb is silent on the J gene; assignment here came from matching the DNA to germline. The CDR3 covers 18 residues. The germline gives CDR1 GEAIGNYY, CDR2 EKD. This CDR3 is CARDYWGTKPSYTDKLIF. The CDR3 DNA sequence: TGTGCCCGTGACTACTGGGGGACTAAGCCTTCATACACCGATAAACTCATCTTT.

This clone was counted ten times or more. Translating this DNA gives a protein that differs at residue 8 from the TCRdb one, which belongs to a much larger clone; a read error is likely, and the protein shown is this translation. Other DNA sequences from this sample encode an identical CDR3 as well. The CDR3 protein is CACDTGSPLGDRQYTDKLIF. CDR3 coding DNA: TGTGCCTGTGACACCGGCTCCCCACTGGGGGATCGACAATACACCGATAAACTCATCTTT. V is TRDV2 and J is TRDJ1; 10 bases agree with TRDD3. No J gene is reported in TCRdb; it was inferred here by comparing the DNA with germline. After removal of 0 bases from V and 0 bases from J, the junction contained 15 bases not matched to a gene. The germline V gene has CDR1 GEAIGNYY and CDR2 EKD. The CDR3 has 20 residues.

This clone was seen a handful of times. The TCRdb protein, from a much larger clone, departs from this DNA's translation at residue 3, likely by read error; the protein shown derives from the DNA. V gene TRDV2 combines with J gene TRDJ1; 10 bases are shared with TRDD3. Germline CDR1 GEAIGNYY, CDR2 EKD. This CDR3 is 16 amino acids long. The CDR3 DNA reads as TGTGCCCGTGACGCTTTCCGTGGGGGATACTCCTCTAAACTCATCTTT. Its translation: CARDAFRGGYSSKLIF.

This clone has just a few counts. The protein in TCRdb stems from a much larger clone and differs at residue 16 from this DNA's translation, likely a read error; here the protein is translated from the DNA. The gene calls are TRAV38-2/DV8 and TRDJ1, with TRDD3 matching 10 bases. V lost 0 bases, J lost 0 bases, and 26 bases stayed unmatched. The CDR3 is 24 amino acids. CDR1 is TSESDYY and CDR2 is QEAYKQQN in the germline V gene. The CDR3 is CAYRSEVGILRSHWGMLNTDKLIF. The CDR3 coding sequence is TGTGCTTATAGGAGCGAGGTAGGAATCCTACGGTCCCACTGGGGGATGCTGAACACCGATAAACTCATCTTT.

As concerns this clone: With a far larger clone one base away, a read error is the likely cause. Other DNA sequences from this sample encode an identical CDR3 as well. This chain joins TRDV1 and TRDJ1; either TRDD1 or TRDD2 may supply D (5 bases each). The J gene, not given by TCRdb, was assigned here from a germline match of the nucleotide sequence. Per the germline V gene, CDR1 is TSWWSYY and CDR2 is QGS. CDR3 length: 22 amino acids. The chain's CDR3 is CALGKSPSVGPNKTKYTDKLIF. DNA of the CDR3: TGCGCTCTTGGGAAATCCCCTTCGGTGGGACCGAATAAGACTAAGTACACCGATAAACTCATCTTT.

The sample holds a few counts of this clone. TCRdb shows a much larger clone's protein in place of this DNA's translation, and the two differ at residue 6, likely through a read error; the protein shown is translated from the DNA. The chain employs TRDV2 and TRDJ1; TRDD2 might be the D (8 bases). No J segment appears in TCRdb, so it was assigned here by matching the sequence to germline. Germline V gives CDR1 GEAIGNYY, CDR2 EKD. V gave up 3 bases and J gave up 6 bases, with 28 bases separating them. The CDR3 totals 18 residues. The CDR3: CACDPILPSRAGGYKLIF. The CDR3 coding sequence is TGTGCCTGTGACCCGATCCTTCCTAGCCGTGCTGGGGGTTATAAACTCATCTTT.

This clone appeared many times. A read error likely explains why the TCRdb protein, taken from a much larger clone, differs from this DNA's translation at residue 15; the protein shown is translated from the DNA. This rearrangement joins TRDV1 to TRDJ1, with TRDD3 matching 8 bases. The J gene comes from matching the DNA to germline here; TCRdb lacks it. CDR3 length: 19 amino acids. Germline V gene lookup returns CDR1 TSWWSYY and CDR2 QGS. The CDR3 protein is CALGEPTSGRGYYTGKLIF. Written as DNA, the CDR3 is TGTGCTCTTGGGGAACCCACCTCCGGGAGGGGATACTACACCGGTAAACTCATCTTT.

About this clone: This DNA's translation differs at residue 6 from TCRdb's protein, which comes from a much larger clone; a read error is likely, and the protein shown is translated from the DNA. The chain carries TRDV1 and TRDJ1; TRDD3 aligns across 9 bases. Matching the DNA to germline supplied the J gene, which TCRdb does not give. After removal of 9 bases from V and 4 bases from J, the junction contained 24 bases not matched to a gene. This CDR3 has 19 residues. From germline, CDR1 is TSWWSYY and CDR2 QGS. This CDR3 is CALRLSAPTTGGQVDKLIF. DNA for the CDR3: TGTGCTCTCCGCCTGAGTGCTCCTACAACTGGGGGACAGGTCGATAAACTCATCTTT.

For this clone: The TCRdb protein comes from a much larger clone and disagrees with this DNA's translation at residue 12, likely due to a read error; the protein given here is derived from the DNA. The gene calls are TRDV1 and TRDJ1, with 10 positions matching TRDD3. Trimming took 8 bases from V and 2 from J; bases not matched to a gene: 20. The CDR3 covers 19 residues. Germline V gene lookup returns CDR1 TSWWSYY and CDR2 QGS. The DNA of the CDR3 is TGTGCTCTTCTCTTCCTACGATGGACTGGGGGATGCTCTACCGATAAACTCATCTTT. It specifies CALLFLRWTGGCSTDKLIF.

On this clone: A far larger clone differs by one base, so this is likely a read error. Other DNA sequences from this sample encode an identical CDR3 as well. This sequence joins TRDV1 and TRDJ1, with D perhaps being TRDD2 or TRDD3 (5 bases each). TCRdb gives no J gene; it was assigned here by matching the DNA to germline. Germline assignment: CDR1 TSWWSYY and CDR2 QGS. This CDR3 has 18 residues. CDR3 in amino acids: CALGDVGLRYDHTDKLIF. Here the CDR3 DNA reads TGCGCTCTTGGGGACGTCGGCCTTCGTTATGATCACACCGATAAACTCATCTTT.